The clone carrying this TCR beta chain was observed at least ten times. What it recognizes is unknown. The germline V gene has CDR1 SGHRS and CDR2 YFSETQ. Trimming cost V 0 bases and J 4 bases, with 7 bases left between them. The CDR3 contains 13 residues. The entry originates in a study of CD8 T cells in ankylosing spondylitis. Study-wide points: Disease-linked clones, CD8+, were relatively rare in peripheral blood. Reportedly, significant enrichment of disease-linked clones occurred in matched ankylosing spondylitis synovial fluid.

One entry per CDR3 protein, called by TCRdb with MiXCR from the 5' RACE reads. The sample contains some 140,000 distinct CDR3 sequences, 6% to 8.5% of which appear only once. Sequencing input: blood, either unsorted or a sorted T cell fraction (not recorded which). The chain combines TRBV5-1 with TRBJ1-2, with unresolved D. The source of this sequence is a female donor with ankylosing spondylitis or in good health (not recorded which). CDR3 amino acids: CASSLAGGYGYTF. CDR3 coding DNA: TGCGCCAGCAGCTTGGCTGGTGGCTATGGCTACACCTTC. The full variable domain, its missing parts supplied by reference TRBV5-1 and TRBJ1-2, is KAGVTQTPRYLIKTRGQQVTLSCSPISGHRSVSWYQQTPGQGLQFLFEYFSETQRNKGNFPGRFSGRQFSNSRSEMNVSTLELGDSALYLCASSLAGGYGYTFGSGTRLTVV.